A selection of T cell receptor beta chains follows, all from one sample in a study of blood T cell repertoires in COVID-19. Using immunoSEQ multiplex PCR, the repertoire was profiled, and TCRdb retains in-frame clones only, with some absent. Here the sample spans 200,000 to 250,000 clones, roughly 78% being singletons. Sequencing used peripheral blood. Receptor source: a woman between 40 and 50 years old with acute or convalescent COVID-19. Both conserved end residues are part of each CDR3. The order of the fields is V gene, clone size, J gene, D gene, CDR3 DNA, CDR3 protein. D genes are given only for firm matches. The listing skips clone size in some rows; elsewhere it reads once, few, many or a size class.

V gene: TRBV6-2/TRBV6-3; clone size: NA; J gene: TRBJ2-2; D gene: NA; CDR3 DNA: TGTGCCAGCAGTGTCGGACAGAACACCGGGGAGCTGTTTTTT; CDR3 protein: CASSVGQNTGELFF
V gene: TRBV11-3; clone size: NA; J gene: TRBJ2-7; D gene: NA; CDR3 DNA: TGTGCCAGCAGCTTAGATCAAGAGGTCTACCCACGGGAGCAGTACTTC; CDR3 protein: CASSLDQEVYPREQYF
V gene: TRBV7-2; clone size: NA; J gene: TRBJ2-7; D gene: TRBD1; CDR3 DNA: TGTGCCAGCAGCTCGACAGGGCCCTACGAGCAGTACTTC; CDR3 protein: CASSSTGPYEQYF
V gene: TRBV10-3; clone size: NA; J gene: TRBJ2-1; D gene: NA; CDR3 DNA: TGTGCCATCAGAGCGGGTCCAGCTTCATCCTACAATGAGCAGTTCTTC; CDR3 protein: CAIRAGPASSYNEQFF
V gene: TRBV3-1/TRBV3-2; clone size: NA; J gene: TRBJ2-7; D gene: TRBD1; CDR3 DNA: TGTGCCAGCAGCCAAGGGGACAGGCAGTTGGAGCAGTACTTC; CDR3 protein: CASSQGDRQLEQYF
V gene: TRBV25-1; clone size: NA; J gene: TRBJ1-6; D gene: TRBD1; CDR3 DNA: TGTGCCAGCAGTGAATGGGGACAGGGGAATTCACCCCTCCACTTT; CDR3 protein: CASSEWGQGNSPLHF
V gene: TRBV6-6; clone size: NA; J gene: TRBJ1-2; D gene: NA; CDR3 DNA: TGTGCCAGCAGTACCGGGACATCTGAGGGCTACACCTTC; CDR3 protein: CASSTGTSEGYTF
V gene: TRBV18; clone size: NA; J gene: TRBJ2-5; D gene: TRBD1; CDR3 DNA: TGTGCCAGCTCACCACCCCGGGTTACAGGGGGCAGGGAGACCCAGTACTTC; CDR3 protein: CASSPPRVTGGRETQYF
V gene: TRBV18; clone size: NA; J gene: TRBJ2-6; D gene: NA; CDR3 DNA: TGTGCCAGCTCCCCAGGGCCTGGGGCCAACGTCCTGACTTTC; CDR3 protein: CASSPGPGANVLTF
V gene: TRBV7-8; clone size: NA; J gene: TRBJ2-2; D gene: NA; CDR3 DNA: TGTGCCAGCAGCATCAGGACAGCGAACACCGGGGAGCTGTTTTTT; CDR3 protein: CASSIRTANTGELFF
V gene: TRBV15; clone size: once; J gene: TRBJ2-7; D gene: NA; CDR3 DNA: TGTGCCACCAGCAGAGATCGGACATACGAGCAGTACTTC; CDR3 protein: CATSRDRTYEQYF
V gene: TRBV19; clone size: NA; J gene: TRBJ2-1; D gene: NA; CDR3 DNA: TGTGCCAGTAGTATGGGTAGCGTGAACTACAATGAGCAGTTCTTC; CDR3 protein: CASSMGSVNYNEQFF
V gene: TRBV29-1; clone size: once; J gene: TRBJ2-6; D gene: TRBD1; CDR3 DNA: TGCAGCGTACTTTTGGGACAGGGCTCTGGGGCCAACGTCCTGACTTTC; CDR3 protein: CSVLLGQGSGANVLTF
V gene: TRBV6-2/TRBV6-3; clone size: few; J gene: TRBJ1-2; D gene: TRBD1; CDR3 DNA: TGTGCCAGCAGCCGGGACAGGGATTATGGCTACACCTTC; CDR3 protein: CASSRDRDYGYTF
V gene: TRBV30; clone size: NA; J gene: TRBJ2-1; D gene: NA; CDR3 DNA: TGTGCCTGGAGGGGGGACAACCTCCCGAACAATGAGCAGTTCTTC; CDR3 protein: CAWRGDNLPNNEQFF
V gene: TRBV12-5; clone size: once; J gene: TRBJ1-5; D gene: NA; CDR3 DNA: TGTGCTAGTGTCCGGACAGAACAGTATAGCAATCAGCCCCAGCATTTT; CDR3 protein: CASVRTEQYSNQPQHF
V gene: TRBV2; clone size: once; J gene: TRBJ2-6; D gene: TRBD2; CDR3 DNA: TGTGCCAGCAGCCGCGGGAGGGCCTCTGGGGCCAACGTCCTGACTTTC; CDR3 protein: CASSRGRASGANVLTF
V gene: TRBV27; clone size: NA; J gene: TRBJ2-2; D gene: NA; CDR3 DNA: TGTGCCAGCAGTTTTAACTCGAACACCGGGGAGCTGTTTTTT; CDR3 protein: CASSFNSNTGELFF
V gene: TRBV10-3; clone size: NA; J gene: TRBJ2-7; D gene: TRBD2; CDR3 DNA: TGTGCCATCAGTGCCTTCAGCGAAAGCGGGAGGTCGACCTACGAGCAGTACTTC; CDR3 protein: CAISAFSESGRSTYEQYF
V gene: TRBV7-2; clone size: NA; J gene: TRBJ2-2; D gene: TRBD2; CDR3 DNA: TGTGCCAGCAGCGGGACTAGCACCGGGGAGCTGTTTTTT; CDR3 protein: CASSGTSTGELFF
V gene: TRBV29-1; clone size: NA; J gene: TRBJ1-4; D gene: TRBD1; CDR3 DNA: TGCAGCGTCTCAACCGACAGGGGGTATGAAAAACTGTTTTTT; CDR3 protein: CSVSTDRGYEKLFF
V gene: TRBV9; clone size: NA; J gene: TRBJ2-3; D gene: TRBD2; CDR3 DNA: TGTGCCAGCAGCGTAGATGGTCTAGCGGGGGTCTTGGATACGCAGTATTTT; CDR3 protein: CASSVDGLAGVLDTQYF
V gene: TRBV30; clone size: NA; J gene: TRBJ1-6; D gene: TRBD1; CDR3 DNA: TGTGCCTGGACTGTACAGAGGACAGGGGGTTCACCCCTCCACTTT; CDR3 protein: CAWTVQRTGGSPLHF
V gene: TRBV18; clone size: NA; J gene: TRBJ1-2; D gene: NA; CDR3 DNA: TGTGCCAGCTCACTATACGACAGCGTAATCTATGGCTACACCTTC; CDR3 protein: CASSLYDSVIYGYTF
V gene: TRBV5-6; clone size: NA; J gene: TRBJ1-5; D gene: TRBD1; CDR3 DNA: TGTGCCAGCAGCTCCGGGACAGGATTTAGCAATCAGCCCCAGCATTTT; CDR3 protein: CASSSGTGFSNQPQHF
V gene: TRBV2; clone size: NA; J gene: TRBJ1-5; D gene: NA; CDR3 DNA: TGTGCCAGCAGTGATAGCCTCCGTAGCAATCAGCCCCAGCATTTT; CDR3 protein: CASSDSLRSNQPQHF
V gene: TRBV7-2; clone size: NA; J gene: TRBJ2-1; D gene: TRBD2; CDR3 DNA: TGTGCCAGCAGCTTTTACACTAGCGGGAGCAATGAGCAGTTCTTC; CDR3 protein: CASSFYTSGSNEQFF
V gene: TRBV29-1; clone size: once; J gene: TRBJ1-1; D gene: TRBD1; CDR3 DNA: TGCAGCGTGGAAGTCAGGACAGGGATCCACACTGAAGCTTTCTTT; CDR3 protein: CSVEVRTGIHTEAFF
V gene: TRBV19; clone size: NA; J gene: TRBJ1-6; D gene: TRBD1; CDR3 DNA: TGTGCCAGTAGTGTCTCGACAGGGACGGATTCACCCCTCCACTTT; CDR3 protein: CASSVSTGTDSPLHF